What follows are 23 T cell receptor beta chains derived from one specimen sequenced in a study of blood T cell repertoires in COVID-19. Sequencing was performed with immunoSEQ multiplex PCR; in TCRdb, only in-frame clones are kept and a portion is missing. This sample yields 250,000 to 300,000 clones, of which 85% to 90% are seen a single time; under 3.5% belongs to the top ten. What was sequenced was PBMCs or T cells enriched from blood (not recorded which). Receptors originate from a woman aged 50 to 65 who had been exposed to COVID-19.

Only a few counts were recorded for this clone. V is TRBV3-1 (or the pseudogene TRBV3-2) and J is TRBJ1-6, with D perhaps TRBD1 (5 bases). V lost 0 bases and J lost 8, with 17 bases in between. This CDR3 comprises 17 residues. From germline, CDR1 is LGHDT and CDR2 YNNKEL (reference sequence). The DNA of the CDR3 is TGTGCCAGCAGCCAAGACCAGGGCGGGGGTTCTTATTCACCCCTCCACTTT. Amino acid sequence: CASSQDQGGGSYSPLHF.

The chain combines TRBV18 with TRBJ1-1; 9 bases fit TRBD1. This CDR3 is built from 15 residues. Germline V gene lookup returns CDR1 KGHSH and CDR2 LQKENI. The V segment lost 3 bases and the J segment 2 bases; nucleotides outside the gene matches: 4. The DNA of the CDR3 is TGTGCCAGCTCACCGGACAGGGGCGGAAACACTGAAGCTTTCTTT. Encoded protein: CASSPDRGGNTEAFF.

A word on this clone: Other DNA sequences of this sample code for an identical CDR3. The V call is TRBV27, the J call TRBJ2-7, with 8 bases that match TRBD2. Germline CDR1 reads MNHEY; CDR2 reads SMNVEV (reference sequence). This CDR3 contains 13 residues. Unmatched junction bases numbered 4, after V lost 5 bases and J lost 4 bases. CDR3 amino acids: CASSPAGGYEQYF. The CDR3 bases are TGTGCCAGCAGTCCTGCGGGGGGTTACGAGCAGTACTTC.

The chain links TRBV19 to TRBJ1-5; 9 nucleotides line up with TRBD1. The CDR3 contains 16 residues. From germline, CDR1 is LNHDA and CDR2 SQIVND (reference sequence). Unmatched junction bases numbered 9, after V lost 3 bases and J lost 6 bases. The CDR3 protein is CASSISGQGPSQPQHF. The CDR3, as DNA: TGTGCCAGTAGTATTTCCGGACAGGGGCCCTCTCAGCCCCAGCATTTT.

J is TRBJ2-1 and V is TRBV4-2, with TRBD1 identical over 11 bases. Germline V lookup: CDR1 LGHNA, CDR2 YNFKEQ. The V gene end was trimmed by 5 bases and the J gene end by 5 bases; junction bases not matched to a gene: 5. This CDR3 has 15 residues. For the CDR3, the DNA is TGTGCCAGCAGCTACCGGGACAGGGGGGACAATGAGCAGTTCTTC. Translated, it gives CASSYRDRGDNEQFF.

The V gene is TRBV11-3, the J gene TRBJ2-1; 8 nucleotides align to TRBD1. CDR3 length equals 15 residues. The ends lost 6 bases at V and 0 bases at J; junction bases unmatched: 4. The germline V gene encodes CDR1 SGHNT and CDR2 YENEEA. CDR3 DNA sequence: TGTGCCAGCAGATCTACAGGGGGCTCCTACAATGAGCAGTTCTTC. Encoded protein: CASRSTGGSYNEQFF.

V and J are TRBV3-1 (or the pseudogene TRBV3-2) and TRBJ2-1; 7 nucleotides align to TRBD2. The germline gives CDR1 LGHDT, CDR2 YNNKEL (reference sequence). V was clipped by 3 bases and J by 0 bases; unmatched bases: 5. The CDR3 totals 16 residues. The CDR3 region is CASSHRGGLSYNEQFF. The CDR3 nucleotides are TGTGCCAGCAGCCACCGCGGGGGTCTCTCCTACAATGAGCAGTTCTTC.

CDR3 sequence reads: CASSKGTAREVSGANVLTF. The DNA of the CDR3 is TGCGCCAGCAGCAAAGGGACAGCACGCGAAGTCTCTGGGGCCAACGTCCTGACTTTC. This rearrangement joins TRBV5-1 to TRBJ2-6; 7 bases map to TRBD1. CDR3 size: 19 residues. V was pared by 4 bases and J by 0 bases, with 13 bases of the junction left unmatched. Germline V gene sequence: CDR1 SGHRS, CDR2 YFSETQ.

This clone was seen only once. The rearrangement links TRBV28 to TRBJ1-4; 9 bases map to TRBD1. Germline V gene sequence: CDR1 MDHEN, CDR2 SYDVKM. This CDR3 is built from 12 residues. Trimming cost V 5 bases and J 13 bases; bases outside gene matches: 5. CDR3 DNA: TGTGCCAGCAGTCAACAGGGGGCATCACTGTTTTTT. This encodes CASSQQGASLFF.

The chain is built from TRBV5-6 and TRBJ2-5, with 10 positions matching TRBD1. V was pared by 4 bases and J by 5 bases, with 5 bases of the junction left unmatched. The CDR3 sequence is 14 residues long. Germline values: CDR1 SGHDT, CDR2 YYEEEE. The CDR3 is CASSETGGGETQYF. The CDR3 DNA sequence: TGTGCCAGCAGCGAGACAGGGGGCGGGGAGACCCAGTACTTC.

The chain uses TRBV6-2 or TRBV6-3 and TRBJ1-1; TRBD1 aligns across 7 bases. The length of the CDR3 is 16 residues. The junction had 9 bases not matched to a gene; V was cut back by 5 bases and J by 0 bases. In germline, CDR1 is MNHEY, CDR2 SVGEGT. DNA for the CDR3: TGTGCCAGCAGTCTCTCAGGGGGGAGCATGAACACTGAAGCTTTCTTT. It yields the protein CASSLSGGSMNTEAFF.

The V and J genes are TRBV7-9 and TRBJ1-1; D is perhaps TRBD1 (5 bases). Germline V gene data show CDR1 as SEHNR and CDR2 as FQNEAQ (reference sequence). V was pared by 4 bases and J by 3 bases, with 21 bases between. This CDR3 spans 17 amino acids. CDR3 loop: CASSSWGGVVVDTEAFF. Written as DNA, the CDR3 is TGTGCCAGCAGCTCGTGGGGCGGGGTTGTAGTGGACACTGAAGCTTTCTTT.

The V call is TRBV10-1, the J call TRBJ1-6; 12 nucleotides align to TRBD1. V trimming: 9 bases; J trimming: 10 bases; junction bases outside the gene matches: 19. CDR1 is WNHNN, CDR2 SYGVQD, per germline (reference sequence). The CDR3 runs 18 residues. CDR3 nucleotides: TGCGCCAGGTTAACGACTTTTGCCCGGGACAGGGGGCGATCACCCCTCCACTTT. Amino acids: CARLTTFARDRGRSPLHF.

A remark on this clone: Other DNA sequences from this sample encode an identical CDR3 as well. V usage is TRBV7-2 and J usage is TRBJ1-5; D perhaps matches TRBD1 (6 bases). CDR3 size: 14 residues. From germline, CDR1 is SGHTA and CDR2 FQGNSA. The germline V and J ends were trimmed by 4 bases and 0 bases, with 7 bases remaining between them. CDR3 residues: CASSSDSSNQPQHF. For the CDR3, the DNA is TGTGCCAGCAGCTCGGACAGTAGCAATCAGCCCCAGCATTTT. Using reference TRBV7-2 and TRBJ1-5 for the parts outside the CDR3, the full variable domain is GAGVSQSPSNKVTEKGKDVELRCDPISGHTALYWYRQSLGQGLEFLIYFQGNSAPDKSGLPSDRFSAERTGGSVSTLTIQRTQQEDSAVYLCASSSDSSNQPQHFGDGTRLSIL.

CDR3 nucleotide sequence: TGCGCCAGCAGCCAAGAGGGACAGGGGGGGGAGACCCAGTACTTC. Its translation is CASSQEGQGGETQYF. The V gene is TRBV4-1, the J gene TRBJ2-5, with 11 bases lining up with TRBD1. Germline V gives CDR1 MGHRA, CDR2 YSYEKL. The CDR3 consists of 15 residues. The V and J ends lost 0 bases and 5 bases, in that order; junction bases with no gene match: 2.

The chain has TRBV5-4 and TRBJ2-7, with 8 nucleotides matching TRBD1. Germline assignment: CDR1 SGHNT and CDR2 YYREEE (reference sequence). The CDR3 runs to 15 residues. The V and J ends lost 4 bases and 2 bases, in that order; junction bases with no gene match: 8. Here the CDR3 reads CASSAPGQDPYEQYF. The DNA for the CDR3 is TGTGCCAGCAGCGCACCGGGACAGGATCCCTACGAGCAGTACTTC. The variable domain in full, with the rest retrieved from reference TRBV5-4 and TRBJ2-7, is ETGVTQSPTHLIKTRGQQVTLRCSSQSGHNTVSWYQQALGQGPQFIFQYYREEENGRGNFPPRFSGLQFPNYSSELNVNALELDDSALYLCASSAPGQDPYEQYFGPGTRLTVT.

This chain uses TRBV6-1 with TRBJ1-3; 7 nucleotides match TRBD1. This CDR3 comprises 15 residues. The J segment lost 5 bases and the V segment lost 0 bases, leaving 4 bases of the junction unmatched. CDR1 is MNHNS and CDR2 is SASEGT in the germline V gene. This chain's CDR3 is CASSEALTGRNTIYF. The CDR3 nucleotides read TGTGCCAGCAGTGAAGCTCTGACAGGGAGAAACACCATATATTTT.

This clone was recorded only once. This chain links TRBV19 with TRBJ1-6, with 7 positions matching TRBD1. This CDR3 has 14 amino acids. CDR1 is LNHDA, CDR2 SQIVND, per germline (reference sequence). Losses at the gene ends were 9 bases for V and 5 bases for J; bases not matched to a gene: 7. In DNA, the CDR3 is TGTGCCAGCAAACCGGGACAGAATAATTCACCCCTCCACTTT. It yields the protein CASKPGQNNSPLHF.

The V call is TRBV7-9, the J call TRBJ1-1, with D hard to call. Between the trimmed V and J ends, which lost 1 base and 10 bases, there was a span of 13 bases. The CDR3 sequence is 13 residues long. The germline V gene has CDR1 SEHNR and CDR2 FQNEAQ (reference sequence). The CDR3 DNA reads TGTGCCAGCAGCTTAGGCCCGGTTTCAGGAGCTTTCTTT. It encodes CASSLGPVSGAFF.

The gene calls are TRBV27 and TRBJ1-1, with 7 bases fitting TRBD1. The CDR3 extends over 15 amino acids. Germline lookup yields CDR1 MNHEY and CDR2 SMNVEV (reference sequence). The ends lost 1 base at V and 3 bases at J; junction bases unmatched: 5. CDR3 loop: CASSLLGQPDTEAFF. DNA of the CDR3: TGTGCCAGCAGTTTATTGGGACAGCCAGACACTGAAGCTTTCTTT.

This chain links TRBV14 with TRBJ2-2; perhaps TRBD2 as D (5 bases). The germline CDR1 and CDR2 sequences are SGHDN and FVKESK. The CDR3 has 14 residues. Trimming took off 4 bases at V and 6 bases at J, with 12 bases between the two ends. CDR3 coding DNA: TGTGCCAGCAGCCCCTGGACGGGGTCCGGGGAGCTGTTTTTT. This encodes CASSPWTGSGELFF.

V and J are TRBV6-1 and TRBJ2-7, with TRBD1 matching over 8 bases. In germline, CDR1 is MNHNS, CDR2 SASEGT. This CDR3 has 16 residues. V dropped 2 bases and J dropped 4; count of bases not matched to a gene: 10. In DNA form, the CDR3 reads TGTGCCAGCAGTGAATTGGGGGCAGGGGGCGTGTACGAGCAGTACTTC. It translates to CASSELGAGGVYEQYF.

CDR3 DNA sequence: TGTGCCAGCAGCAATGAGACCAGGGGGAAAGGAAATTCACCCCTCCACTTT. Encoded protein: CASSNETRGKGNSPLHF. The chain combines TRBV21-1 with TRBJ1-6; no DNA check was done on the table's D call, TRBD1. TRBV21-1 is reported as a pseudogene. This CDR3 spans 17 amino acids.